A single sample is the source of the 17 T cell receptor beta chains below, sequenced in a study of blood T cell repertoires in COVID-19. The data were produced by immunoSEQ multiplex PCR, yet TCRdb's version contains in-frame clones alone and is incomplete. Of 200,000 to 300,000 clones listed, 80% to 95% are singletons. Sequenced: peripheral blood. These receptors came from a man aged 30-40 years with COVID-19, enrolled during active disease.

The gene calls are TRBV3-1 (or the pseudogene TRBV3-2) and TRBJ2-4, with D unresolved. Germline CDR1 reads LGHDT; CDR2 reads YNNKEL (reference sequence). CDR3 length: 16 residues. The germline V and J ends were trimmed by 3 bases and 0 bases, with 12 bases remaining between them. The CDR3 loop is CASSQLTNLAKNIQYF. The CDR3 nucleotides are TGTGCCAGCAGCCAGTTGACAAATCTAGCCAAAAACATTCAGTACTTC.

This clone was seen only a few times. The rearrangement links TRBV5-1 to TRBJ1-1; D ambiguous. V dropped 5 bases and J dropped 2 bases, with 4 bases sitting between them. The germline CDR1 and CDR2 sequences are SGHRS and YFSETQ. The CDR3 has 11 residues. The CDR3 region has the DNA TGCGCCAGCAGACAAAACACTGAAGCTTTCTTT. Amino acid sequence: CASRQNTEAFF.

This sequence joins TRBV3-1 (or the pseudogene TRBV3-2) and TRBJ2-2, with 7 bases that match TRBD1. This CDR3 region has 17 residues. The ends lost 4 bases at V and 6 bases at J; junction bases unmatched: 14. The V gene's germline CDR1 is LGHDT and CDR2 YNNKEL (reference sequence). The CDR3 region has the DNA TGTGCCAGCAGCCCACAGACGAGCAACAGGGGAGCCGGGGAGCTGTTTTTT. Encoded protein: CASSPQTSNRGAGELFF.

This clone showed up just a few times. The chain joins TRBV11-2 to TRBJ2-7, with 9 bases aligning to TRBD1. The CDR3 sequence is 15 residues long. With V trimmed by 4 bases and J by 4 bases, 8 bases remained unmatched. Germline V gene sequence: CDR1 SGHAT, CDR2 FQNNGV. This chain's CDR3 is CASSSGTGREYEQYF. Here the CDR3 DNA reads TGTGCCAGCAGCTCCGGGACAGGGCGAGAATACGAGCAGTACTTC. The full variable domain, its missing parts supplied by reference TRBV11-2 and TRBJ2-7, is EAGVAQSPRYKIIEKRQSVAFWCNPISGHATLYWYQQILGQGPKLLIQFQNNGVVDDSQLPKDRFSAERLKGVDSTLKIQPAKLEDSAVYLCASSSGTGREYEQYFGPGTRLTVT.

The CDR3: CASSLPEVGYTF. CDR3 in DNA: TGTGCCAGCAGCTTGCCTGAGGTTGGCTACACCTTC. The genes are TRBV7-9 and TRBJ1-2; D is uncertain. This CDR3 is 12 amino acids long. Germline V gene sequence: CDR1 SEHNR, CDR2 FQNEAQ (reference sequence). With 3 bases removed from V and 7 bases from J, the gap between germline ends came to 9 bases.

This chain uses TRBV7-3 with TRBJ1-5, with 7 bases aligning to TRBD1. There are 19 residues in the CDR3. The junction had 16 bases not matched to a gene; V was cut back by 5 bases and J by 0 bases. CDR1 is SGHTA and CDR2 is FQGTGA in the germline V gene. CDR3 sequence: CASSPLNRARGISNQPQHF. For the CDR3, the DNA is TGTGCCAGCAGCCCTCTGAATAGGGCCAGGGGGATTAGCAATCAGCCCCAGCATTTT.

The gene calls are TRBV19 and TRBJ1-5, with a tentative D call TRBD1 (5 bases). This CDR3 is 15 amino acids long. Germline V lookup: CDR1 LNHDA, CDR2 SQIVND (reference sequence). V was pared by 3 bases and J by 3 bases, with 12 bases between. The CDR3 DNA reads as TGTGCCAGTAGTATGGGCCAGGGCTTCAATCAGCCCCAGCATTTT. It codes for CASSMGQGFNQPQHF.

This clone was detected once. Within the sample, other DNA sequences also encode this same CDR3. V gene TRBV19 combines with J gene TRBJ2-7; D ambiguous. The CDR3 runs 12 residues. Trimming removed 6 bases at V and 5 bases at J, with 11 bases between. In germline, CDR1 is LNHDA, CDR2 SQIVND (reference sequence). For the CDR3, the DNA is TGTGCCAGTAGCCCCGCGTCCGACGAGCAGTACTTC. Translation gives CASSPASDEQYF.

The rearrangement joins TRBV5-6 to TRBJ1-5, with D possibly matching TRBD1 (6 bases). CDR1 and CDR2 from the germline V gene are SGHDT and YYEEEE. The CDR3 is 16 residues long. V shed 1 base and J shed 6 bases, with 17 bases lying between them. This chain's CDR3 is CASSLKRGPGIQPQHF. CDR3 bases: TGTGCCAGCAGCTTGAAGCGGGGGCCAGGGATTCAGCCCCAGCATTTT.

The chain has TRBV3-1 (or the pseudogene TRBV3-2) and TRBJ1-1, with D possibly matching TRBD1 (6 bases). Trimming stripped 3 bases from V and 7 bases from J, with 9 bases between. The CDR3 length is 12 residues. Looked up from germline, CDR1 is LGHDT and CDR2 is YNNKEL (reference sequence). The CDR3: CASSQGHSEAFF. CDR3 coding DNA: TGTGCCAGCAGCCAGGGACACAGTGAAGCTTTCTTT.

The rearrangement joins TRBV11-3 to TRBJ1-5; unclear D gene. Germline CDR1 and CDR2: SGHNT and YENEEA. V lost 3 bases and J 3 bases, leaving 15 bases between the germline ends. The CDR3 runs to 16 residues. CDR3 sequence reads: CASSFTTARNNQPQHF. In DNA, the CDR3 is TGTGCCAGCAGCTTCACTACGGCACGGAACAATCAGCCCCAGCATTTT.

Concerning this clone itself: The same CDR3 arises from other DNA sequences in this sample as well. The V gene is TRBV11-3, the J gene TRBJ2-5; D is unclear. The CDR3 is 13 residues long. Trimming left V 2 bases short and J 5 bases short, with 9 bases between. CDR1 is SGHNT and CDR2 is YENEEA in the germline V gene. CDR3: CASSLRVGETQYF. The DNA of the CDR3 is TGTGCCAGCAGCTTACGCGTCGGTGAGACCCAGTACTTC.

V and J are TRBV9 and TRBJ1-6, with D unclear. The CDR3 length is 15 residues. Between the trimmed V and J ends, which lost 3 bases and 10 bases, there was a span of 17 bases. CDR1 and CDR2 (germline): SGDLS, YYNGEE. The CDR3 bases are TGTGCCAGCAGCGCACCCCACCCGACCGGGTCACCCCTCCACTTT. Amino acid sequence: CASSAPHPTGSPLHF.

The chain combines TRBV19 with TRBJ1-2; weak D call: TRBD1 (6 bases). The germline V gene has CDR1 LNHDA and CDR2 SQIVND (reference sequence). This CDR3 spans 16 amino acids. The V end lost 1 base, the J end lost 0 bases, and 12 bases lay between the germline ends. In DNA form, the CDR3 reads TGTGCCAGTAGTATAGTCAGGGGATCAGCTAACTATGGCTACACCTTC. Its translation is CASSIVRGSANYGYTF.

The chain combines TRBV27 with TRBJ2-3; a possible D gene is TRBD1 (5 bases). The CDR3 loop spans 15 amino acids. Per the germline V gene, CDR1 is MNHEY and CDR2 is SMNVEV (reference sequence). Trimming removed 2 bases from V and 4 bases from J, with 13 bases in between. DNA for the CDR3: TGTGCCAGCAGTTTACAGCAGGGTCGGGCAGATACGCAGTATTTT. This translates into CASSLQQGRADTQYF.

The CDR3 DNA follows: TGTGCCAGCAGCGTAGGAGGTACGCAGTATTTT. Its translation: CASSVGGTQYF. The V gene is TRBV9, the J gene TRBJ2-3; no definite D call. The length of the CDR3 is 11 residues. The V gene lost 0 bases and the J gene lost 8 bases, with 4 bases spanning the gap. Germline values: CDR1 SGDLS, CDR2 YYNGEE.

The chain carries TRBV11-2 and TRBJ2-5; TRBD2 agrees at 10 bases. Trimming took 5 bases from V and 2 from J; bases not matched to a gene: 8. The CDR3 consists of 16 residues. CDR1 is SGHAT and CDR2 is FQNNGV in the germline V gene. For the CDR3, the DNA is TGTGCCAGCAGCCCCTGGAGCGGGGGGGGGCAAGAGACCCAGTACTTC. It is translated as CASSPWSGGGQETQYF.